Below are 27 T cell receptor beta chains sequenced from a single sample in a study of beta chain bispecific antibodies for T cell cancers. In TCRdb, the 5' RACE reads were re-called with MiXCR into one record per CDR3 protein. This table has roughly 19,000 distinct CDR3 sequences, approximately 2.2% appearing once. Blood mononuclear cells were expanded for about three days using either OKT3 anti-CD3 antibody or CD3/CD28 beads. What these receptors recognize is not known. Overall study results and limits: Normal T cells contributed less of the targeted TRBV signal than the leukemia cells did. The TRBV12-3 share of total TRBV signal fell approximately 99% after anti-TRBV12 rather than anti-CD19 exposure.

The sequences come from healthy donor T cells cultured with leukemia cells, collected from a culture containing a bispecific antibody targeting TCR Vbeta12. The receptors derive from a human donor in good health. Some clones in this sample may be carry-over from other donors' samples.

This clonotype has ten or more counts. The rearrangement links TRBV3-1 to TRBJ1-1, with 10 bases matching TRBD1. CDR3 length equals 15 residues. Trimming took 3 bases from V and 4 from J; bases not matched to a gene: 5. Germline V CDR1 and CDR2: LGHDT, YNNKEL (reference sequence). CDR3 sequence reads: CASSHWDRGGTEAFF. DNA for the CDR3: TGTGCCAGCAGCCATTGGGACAGGGGTGGCACTGAAGCTTTCTTT.

This clonotype was counted many times. The gene calls are TRBV2 and TRBJ2-1; 8 bases are a match to TRBD2. The CDR3 loop spans 16 amino acids. The J segment lost 8 bases and the V segment lost 3 bases, leaving 12 bases of the junction unmatched. Germline V gives CDR1 SNHLY, CDR2 FYNNEI. This CDR3 is CASSDGAGGPQDEQFF. CDR3 bases: TGTGCCAGCAGTGACGGGGCGGGGGGTCCTCAGGATGAGCAGTTCTTC.

This clonotype has at least ten counts. The V and J genes are TRBV11-2 and TRBJ1-1; possibly TRBD1 for D (6 bases). V was cut by 5 bases and J by 11 bases, with 21 bases left in between. The CDR3 extends over 14 amino acids. CDR1 and CDR2 from the germline V gene are SGHAT and FQNNGV. Here the CDR3 DNA reads TGTGCCAGCAGCCCCACTACCAACAGGGAGTACGCTTTCTTT. Its protein product is CASSPTTNREYAFF.

The sample holds many counts of this clonotype. The chain has TRBV3-1 and TRBJ2-3; 7 positions match TRBD1. Per the germline V gene, CDR1 is LGHDT and CDR2 is YNNKEL (reference sequence). The trim removed 4 bases at V and 1 base at J, leaving 8 bases unmatched. The CDR3 loop spans 16 amino acids. The CDR3 loop is CASSPPRGHRTDTQYF. The CDR3 DNA sequence: TGTGCCAGCAGCCCCCCGAGGGGGCACCGCACAGATACGCAGTATTTT.

The table lists this clonotype with many counts. The chain employs TRBV27 and TRBJ2-1; 11 bases map to TRBD1. The V gene's germline CDR1 is MNHEY and CDR2 SMNVEV (reference sequence). This CDR3 is built from 23 residues. V shed 4 bases and J 7 bases; nucleotides not matched to a gene: 30. CDR3 coding DNA: TGTGCCAGCAGTTCAGCTACCGAGGGGCCCTTTCTCGTGGGACAGGGGGGTTCAAATGAGCAGTTCTTC. Amino acids: CASSSATEGPFLVGQGGSNEQFF.

This clonotype was counted many times. V is TRBV12-5 and J is TRBJ1-6; TRBD1 aligns across 7 bases. The CDR3 sequence is 18 residues long. Germline V gene lookup returns CDR1 LGHNT and CDR2 FRNRAP. J gave up 2 bases and V 2 bases, and 9 bases lay outside the gene matches. CDR3 in amino acids: CASGLTPGTATYNSPLHF. DNA of the CDR3: TGTGCTAGTGGTTTGACCCCCGGGACAGCGACCTATAATTCACCCCTCCACTTT.

This clonotype was seen ten or more times. The chain couples TRBV27 to TRBJ2-1, with 8 positions matching TRBD2. CDR1 and CDR2 (germline): MNHEY, SMNVEV (reference sequence). The V gene end was trimmed by 5 bases and the J gene end by 0 bases; junction bases not matched to a gene: 18. CDR3 size: 20 residues. CDR3 nucleotide sequence: TGTGCCAGCAGTCCCCCACCCCGCGCGGGGGGCCTAAGCTCCTACAATGAGCAGTTCTTC. Protein product: CASSPPPRAGGLSSYNEQFF.

The chain links TRBV12-3 or TRBV12-4 to TRBJ2-5, with 10 positions matching TRBD2. This CDR3 has 17 amino acids. With 1 base clipped from V and 2 bases from J, the junction kept 7 bases outside the gene matches. This CDR3 reads CASSLDPSGGEQETQYF. For the CDR3, the DNA is TGTGCCAGCAGTTTAGATCCTAGCGGGGGAGAGCAAGAGACCCAGTACTTC.

At least ten counts were recorded for this clonotype. The rearrangement links TRBV27 to TRBJ2-7; possibly TRBD2 for D (5 bases). The length of the CDR3 is 13 residues. Germline lookup yields CDR1 MNHEY and CDR2 SMNVEV (reference sequence). V lost 3 bases to trimming and J lost 5 bases, with 11 bases between them. CDR3 amino acids: CASSLRAANEQYF. For the CDR3, the DNA is TGTGCCAGCAGTTTGCGAGCGGCAAACGAGCAGTACTTC.

This clonotype has ten or more counts. This chain uses TRBV3-1 with TRBJ2-5, with 9 bases identical to TRBD1. V lost 4 bases to trimming and J lost 0 bases; unmatched junction nucleotides: 6. Germline values: CDR1 LGHDT, CDR2 YNNKEL (reference sequence). The CDR3 loop spans 16 amino acids. The CDR3 DNA reads as TGTGCCAGCAGCCCAGGGACAGGGTCGTACCAAGAGACCCAGTACTTC. Its translation: CASSPGTGSYQETQYF.

This clonotype was seen ten or more times. The chain recombines TRBV6-5 with TRBJ1-2; TRBD1 agrees at 11 bases. V shed 5 bases, J shed 7 bases, and the junction held 9 bases outside the gene matches. The CDR3 is made up of 15 amino acids. Germline lookup yields CDR1 MNHEY and CDR2 SVGAGI. CDR3 sequence reads: CASSTGTGGPRGYTF. The CDR3 nucleotides are TGTGCCAGCAGTACCGGGACAGGGGGACCTCGTGGCTACACCTTC.

Many counts were recorded for this clonotype. The chain combines TRBV5-5 with TRBJ1-2; no clear D gene. The V end was cut by 0 bases, the J end by 0 bases, with 3 bases between. The CDR3 loop spans 13 amino acids. CDR1 SGHKS and CDR2 YYEKEE come from the germline V gene (reference sequence). This chain's CDR3 is CASSLATNYGYTF. DNA of the CDR3: TGTGCCAGCAGCTTGGCAACTAACTATGGCTACACCTTC.

This clonotype has a count of ten or more. This rearrangement joins TRBV4-1 to TRBJ2-1, with 9 bases aligning to TRBD1. Germline V gene lookup returns CDR1 MGHRA and CDR2 YSYEKL. Losses at the gene ends were 0 bases for V and 9 bases for J; bases not matched to a gene: 9. The CDR3 has 16 amino acids. CDR3 in DNA: TGCGCCAGCAGCCAAGAGGACAGGGGTTATTATGGTGAGCAGTTCTTC. Its protein is CASSQEDRGYYGEQFF.

This clonotype was found many times. The rearrangement uses TRBV11-2 and TRBJ2-1; D call uncertain. Germline CDR1 and CDR2: SGHAT and FQNNGV. Trimming left V 3 bases short and J 5 bases short, with 5 bases between. There are 12 residues in the CDR3. For the CDR3, the DNA is TGTGCCAGCAGCTTTCGGCACAATGAGCAGTTCTTC. This codes for CASSFRHNEQFF.

This clonotype was counted many times. At one end, the junction sequence differs from germline, possibly due to a read error. The genes are TRBV6-5 and TRBJ2-6; maybe TRBD1 (5 bases). There are 14 residues in the CDR3. CDR1 is MNHEY and CDR2 is SVGAGI in the germline V gene. The CDR3 region is CASSYSRARNVLTF. The CDR3 DNA sequence: TGTGCCAGCAGCTACTCCAGGGCCCGCAACGTCCTGACTTTC.

This clonotype was counted many times. J is TRBJ2-3 and V is TRBV5-1, with D perhaps TRBD1 (5 bases). The CDR3 has 14 amino acids. CDR1 SGHRS and CDR2 YFSETQ come from the germline V gene. V was pared by 2 bases and J by 3 bases, with 10 bases between. The CDR3, as DNA: TGCGCCAGCAGCTTTCAGGGCGGAACAGATACGCAGTATTTT. This codes for CASSFQGGTDTQYF.

This clonotype has ten or more counts. This rearrangement joins TRBV5-1 to TRBJ2-1, with D perhaps TRBD2 (5 bases). Germline V CDR1 and CDR2: SGHRS, YFSETQ. The CDR3 has 14 amino acids. The V end lost 0 bases, the J end lost 8 bases, and 12 bases lay between the germline ends. CDR3 nucleotides: TGCGCCAGCAGCTTGGAGAGGGCCGGGGATGAGCAGTTCTTC. Its protein is CASSLERAGDEQFF.

This clonotype was counted ten times or more. The rearrangement uses TRBV7-8 and TRBJ2-7; 7 nucleotides align to TRBD1. V dropped 3 bases and J dropped 1; count of bases not matched to a gene: 3. There are 14 residues in the CDR3. The germline V gene encodes CDR1 SGHVS and CDR2 FQNEAQ. The DNA of the CDR3 is TGTGCCAGCAGCTTGGAGACAGGGTCCTACGAGCAGTACTTC. This sequence encodes CASSLETGSYEQYF.

Within the sample, this clonotype is medium-sized (0.01 to 0.1%). The chain couples TRBV7-3 to TRBJ2-5, with 10 bases identical to TRBD2. The CDR3 runs to 16 residues. Germline V gives CDR1 SGHTA, CDR2 FQGTGA. The V and J ends lost 5 bases and 5 bases, in that order; junction bases with no gene match: 11. The CDR3, as DNA: TGTGCCAGCAGCGGCCTGAGCGGGGGGGCTTGGGAGACCCAGTACTTC. This sequence encodes CASSGLSGGAWETQYF.

This clonotype was seen many times. This chain joins TRBV13 and TRBJ2-2; D call uncertain. The CDR3 totals 17 residues. Germline lookup yields CDR1 PRHDT and CDR2 FYEKMQ (reference sequence). Deletions cut 3 bases from V and 0 bases from J, with 14 bases between. The CDR3 DNA is TGTGCCAGCAGCTTCTTCCCTCACGGTCCGAACACCGGGGAGCTGTTTTTT. It is translated as CASSFFPHGPNTGELFF.

This clonotype was recorded many times. The V gene is TRBV2, the J gene TRBJ1-2; TRBD1 matches at 9 bases. This CDR3 has 14 residues. Germline assignment: CDR1 SNHLY and CDR2 FYNNEI. J gave up 5 bases and V 6 bases, and 7 bases lay outside the gene matches. CDR3 sequence (DNA): TGTGCCAGCAGCCCCGACAGGGGGAGGTATGGCTACACCTTC. Its protein is CASSPDRGRYGYTF.

This clonotype was seen at least ten times. The chain employs TRBV11-3 and TRBJ2-5, with D hard to call. Trimming stripped 0 bases from V and 5 bases from J, with 7 bases between. CDR3 length equals 13 residues. CDR1 is SGHNT, CDR2 YENEEA, per germline. The CDR3 region has the DNA TGTGCCAGCAGCTTAGAGGTTTGGGAGACCCAGTACTTC. It translates to CASSLEVWETQYF.

This clonotype was counted at least ten times. This chain connects TRBV5-1 to TRBJ1-5; no clear D. The CDR3 has 15 amino acids. V was shortened by 1 base and J by 1 base, with 9 bases between the two germline ends. Germline CDR1 reads SGHRS; CDR2 reads YFSETQ. For the CDR3, the DNA is TGCGCCAGCAGCTTGTCGGGATTGAGCAATCAGCCCCAGCATTTT. This translates into CASSLSGLSNQPQHF.

This clonotype was seen repeatedly, ten times or more. The chain links TRBV7-9 to TRBJ2-7; 8 bases agree with TRBD2. Looked up from germline, CDR1 is SEHNR and CDR2 is FQNEAQ (reference sequence). J lost 0 bases, V lost 1 base, and 5 bases had no gene match. This CDR3 spans 16 amino acids. Written as DNA, the CDR3 is TGTGCCAGCAGCTTAGTGGTAGCGGGGCTCTCCTACGAGCAGTACTTC. Its protein product is CASSLVVAGLSYEQYF.

At least ten counts were recorded for this clonotype. The rearrangement uses TRBV28 and TRBJ1-1, with D tentatively TRBD1 (6 bases). Trimming stripped 2 bases from V and 1 base from J, with 11 bases between. The germline CDR1 and CDR2 sequences are MDHEN and SYDVKM. This CDR3 comprises 15 residues. The CDR3 DNA follows: TGTGCCAGCAGTTTAGGAGGAGGGGGGAACACTGAAGCTTTCTTT. Its translation: CASSLGGGGNTEAFF.

This clonotype was observed a handful of times. The V and J genes are TRBV6-5 and TRBJ2-5; D might be TRBD1 (5 bases). Germline V gene data show CDR1 as MNHEY and CDR2 as SVGAGI. The CDR3 loop spans 13 amino acids. Trimming took 2 bases from V and 3 from J, leaving 7 bases between them. CDR3 sequence reads: CASSYDSEETQYF. DNA for the CDR3: TGTGCCAGCAGTTACGACAGTGAAGAGACCCAGTACTTC.

This clonotype was detected a few times. A much larger clone is a single base away; this may be a read error. This chain joins TRBV7-9 and TRBJ2-1, with 14 bases matching TRBD2. Losses at the gene ends were 8 bases for V and 2 bases for J; bases not matched to a gene: 5. The CDR3 runs 16 residues. Germline values: CDR1 SEHNR, CDR2 FQNEAQ (reference sequence). For the CDR3, the DNA is TGTGCCAGCCAGACTAGCGGGGGGGAACCCTACAATGAGCAGTTCTTC. This codes for CASQTSGGEPYNEQFF.